This T cell receptor (beta chain) derives from a study of T cell responses to AZD1222 COVID-19 vaccine. In the study overall: Recipients boosted at about 4 weeks or about 12 weeks are pooled.

Some clones are missing from TCRdb's copy, which holds only in-frame ones; the method was immunoSEQ multiplex PCR. Among about 130,000 clones listed, about 88% were seen once. The CDR3 length is 13 residues. Per germline, CDR1 SQVTM and CDR2 ANQGSEA. The V end lost 8 bases, the J end lost 1 base, and 13 bases lay between the germline ends. Here the sequenced sample was peripheral blood, taken on day 0 of AZD1222 vaccination. This rearrangement joins TRBV29-1 to TRBJ2-3, with D unclear. The source of this sequence is an adult in good health. The CDR3 region has the DNA TGCAGCCACCCGTCTGGGGGCACAGATACGCAGTATTTT. This encodes CSHPSGGTDTQYF.